Listed below are T cell receptor beta chains from one sample, sequenced in a study of blood T cell repertoires in COVID-19. TCRdb keeps only in-frame clones here, not all; method: immunoSEQ multiplex PCR. The data hold roughly 140,000 clones, with over 70% observed a single time. The sequencing sample was made of peripheral blood. These receptors originate from an older woman with acute or convalescent COVID-19. Both conserved end residues are part of each CDR3. The order of the fields is V gene, J gene, clone size, D gene, CDR3 protein, CDR3 DNA. D genes are given only for firm matches. Clone sizes are given selectively: once, few, many, or a class where the clone is expanded.

>TRBV27|TRBJ2-5|NA|TRBD1
CASSSGTGKETQYF
TGTGCCAGCAGCTCCGGGACAGGAAAAGAGACCCAGTACTTC
>TRBV14|TRBJ2-1|NA|TRBD2
CASSQLAGGRENEQFF
TGTGCCAGCAGCCAGCTAGCGGGAGGGAGAGAAAATGAGCAGTTCTTC
>TRBV10-2|TRBJ2-6|NA|NA
CASSETRTASGANVLTF
TGCGCCAGCAGTGAAACTAGGACAGCCTCTGGGGCCAACGTCCTGACTTTC
>TRBV29-1|TRBJ1-2|few|NA
CSVEFREGVYGYTF
TGCAGCGTTGAATTCCGAGAAGGGGTCTATGGCTACACCTTC
>TRBV7-6|TRBJ2-7|once|NA
CASSSRGVSSYEQYF
TGTGCCAGCAGCTCTAGAGGTGTTAGCTCCTACGAGCAGTACTTC
>TRBV11-2|TRBJ1-1|NA|NA
CASSLVPRYAFF
TGTGCCAGCAGCTTAGTTCCCAGGTATGCTTTCTTT
>TRBV7-9|TRBJ1-1|many|TRBD1
CAPTRGPGTEAFF
TGTGCCCCCACCAGGGGGCCGGGCACTGAAGCTTTCTTT
>TRBV12-3/TRBV12-4|TRBJ2-2|NA|TRBD1
CASRTGIGELFF
TGTGCCAGCCGGACAGGGATCGGGGAGCTGTTTTTT
>TRBV6-5|TRBJ1-6|NA|NA
CASRGSSYNSPLHF
TGTGCCAGCAGGGGGAGCTCCTATAATTCACCCCTCCACTTT
>TRBV28|TRBJ1-1|NA|TRBD1
CASSEQGATPEAFF
TGTGCCAGCAGTGAACAGGGGGCCACGCCTGAAGCTTTCTTT
>TRBV30|TRBJ2-1|NA|TRBD2
CAWSVLIFGLAGFNEQFF
TGTGCCTGGAGTGTACTCATTTTTGGACTAGCGGGATTCAATGAGCAGTTCTTC
>TRBV30|TRBJ1-1|once|NA
CAWSVLGRGTEAFF
TGTGCCTGGAGTGTACTCGGGAGGGGCACTGAAGCTTTCTTT
>TRBV4-2|TRBJ2-1|NA|TRBD2
CASSQVAGTSGNEQFF
TGTGCCAGCAGCCAAGTAGCCGGGACTAGCGGAAATGAGCAGTTCTTC
>TRBV25-1|TRBJ2-1|NA|TRBD2
CASSDSGRAVYEQFF
TGTGCCAGCAGTGACAGCGGGAGGGCCGTCTATGAGCAGTTCTTC
>TRBV11-2|TRBJ1-4|NA|NA
CASSAIDRFGEKLFF
TGTGCCAGCAGCGCTATAGACAGATTCGGTGAAAAACTGTTTTTT
>TRBV5-1|TRBJ2-7|few|TRBD2
CASSSPTSGRAGPYEQYF
TGCGCCAGCAGCTCGCCGACTAGCGGGAGGGCGGGACCCTACGAGCAGTACTTC
>TRBV14|TRBJ1-1|NA|TRBD1
CASSQDTTGDTEAFF
TGTGCCAGCAGCCAAGATACTACAGGGGACACTGAAGCTTTCTTT
>TRBV6-5|TRBJ2-7|NA|NA
CASSYSQGPTYEQYF
TGTGCCAGCAGTTACTCGCAGGGGCCCACCTACGAGCAGTACTTC
>TRBV6-1|TRBJ1-2|NA|NA
CASSESPYGYTF
TGTGCCAGCAGTGAATCCCCGTATGGCTACACCTTC
>TRBV7-9|TRBJ1-6|NA|NA
CASSLEAGNNSPLHF
TGTGCCAGCAGCTTAGAGGCAGGCAATAATTCACCCCTCCACTTT
>TRBV11-2|TRBJ2-7|NA|NA
CASSFNSLSYEQYF
TGTGCCAGCAGCTTTAATTCCCTTTCCTACGAGCAGTACTTC
>TRBV12-3/TRBV12-4|TRBJ2-2|NA|NA
CASSFRGPGELFF
TGTGCCAGCAGTTTCAGGGGACCCGGGGAGCTGTTTTTT
>TRBV6-5|TRBJ2-7|few|NA
CASKAGVAHGQYF
TGTGCCAGCAAGGCAGGGGTGGCCCACGGGCAGTACTTC
>TRBV7-9|TRBJ2-1|NA|TRBD2
CASSPTLAGGPSPDNEQFF
TGTGCCAGCAGCCCTACGTTGGCGGGAGGGCCGTCGCCTGACAATGAGCAGTTCTTC
>TRBV5-1|TRBJ1-1|once|NA
CASSSRALNTEAFF
TGCGCCAGCAGCTCGAGGGCCCTGAACACTGAAGCTTTCTTT
>TRBV28|TRBJ2-7|NA|NA
CASSLLAGRWQYF
TGTGCCAGCAGTTTATTGGCGGGACGGTGGCAGTACTTC
>TRBV5-1|TRBJ2-5|NA|TRBD1
CASAIGTGEETQYF
TGCGCCAGCGCAATAGGGACAGGGGAAGAGACCCAGTACTTC
>TRBV28|TRBJ1-5|NA|NA
CASSLSSTGRMPQHF
TGTGCCAGCAGTTTATCCTCTACAGGGCGGATGCCCCAGCATTTT
>TRBV11-2|TRBJ1-2|NA|TRBD1
CASSLTGWFGYTF
TGTGCCAGCAGCTTGACAGGGTGGTTTGGCTACACCTTC
>TRBV6-1|TRBJ1-1|few|NA
CASSEAWVGRDTEAFF
TGTGCCAGCAGTGAAGCGTGGGTAGGCAGGGACACTGAAGCTTTCTTT
>TRBV28|TRBJ2-7|NA|NA
CASTPGGWAYEQYF
TGTGCCAGCACCCCAGGCGGGTGGGCCTACGAGCAGTACTTC
>TRBV15|TRBJ2-3|NA|NA
CATSRLALDGRDTQYF
TGTGCCACCAGCAGGCTAGCTCTGGACGGGAGAGATACGCAGTATTTT
>TRBV5-1|TRBJ1-2|NA|TRBD1
CASGQTGDYGYTF
TGCGCCAGCGGTCAGACAGGGGACTATGGCTACACCTTC
>TRBV3-1/TRBV3-2|TRBJ1-2|NA|TRBD1
CASSPTGRYGYTF
TGTGCCAGCAGCCCGACAGGGCGCTATGGCTACACCTTC
>TRBV18|TRBJ2-3|NA|NA
CASSPRGGRTDTQYF
TGTGCCAGCTCACCAAGGGGTGGAAGGACAGATACGCAGTATTTT
>TRBV7-9|TRBJ2-5|NA|NA
CASSSPNEGTQYF
TGTGCCAGCAGCTCGCCCAACGAGGGGACCCAGTACTTC
>TRBV5-4|TRBJ2-4|NA|NA
CASSWGPGKNIQYF
TGTGCCAGCAGCTGGGGTCCGGGGAAAAACATTCAGTACTTC
>TRBV9|TRBJ2-3|once|NA
CASSFSSGDTQYF
TGTGCCAGCAGCTTCTCCTCCGGGGATACGCAGTATTTT
>TRBV5-4|TRBJ2-4|NA|NA
CASSLAGGPKNIQYF
TGTGCCAGCAGCTTGGCCGGGGGGCCCAAAAACATTCAGTACTTC
>TRBV12-2|TRBJ2-1|few|NA
CASRFTSGRYEQFF
TGTGCAAGTCGCTTTACTAGCGGGAGGTACGAGCAGTTCTTC
>TRBV5-1|TRBJ2-1|few|NA
CASSQSTIHNEQFF
TGCGCCAGCAGCCAATCCACTATTCACAATGAGCAGTTCTTC
>TRBV6-5|TRBJ2-7|NA|NA
CASNLRAGGYEQYF
TGTGCCAGCAATCTCCGGGCCGGAGGGTACGAGCAGTACTTC
>TRBV19|TRBJ1-3|NA|TRBD1
CASSIGAGGGSGNTIYF
TGTGCCAGTAGTATCGGGGCAGGGGGCGGCTCTGGAAACACCATATATTTT
>TRBV6-5|TRBJ2-2|NA|NA
CASRPTSGAGELFF
TGTGCCAGCAGGCCAACTAGTGGGGCCGGGGAGCTGTTTTTT
>TRBV2|TRBJ2-1|once|NA
CASNLFGVVDSNEQFF
TGTGCCAGCAATCTTTTCGGGGTCGTGGATTCCAATGAGCAGTTCTTC
>TRBV7-9|TRBJ1-1|NA|TRBD1
CASRGWGGTGSRDTEAFF
TGTGCCAGCCGGGGTTGGGGAGGGACAGGGTCCAGGGACACTGAAGCTTTCTTT
>TRBV27|TRBJ2-7|NA|TRBD2
CASRASGSRAYEQYF
TGTGCCAGCAGAGCTAGCGGGAGCCGAGCCTACGAGCAGTACTTC
>TRBV6-5|TRBJ2-1|NA|TRBD1
CASSWGQDYNEQFF
TGTGCCAGCAGTTGGGGACAGGACTACAATGAGCAGTTCTTC
>TRBV10-3|TRBJ1-5|NA|TRBD1
CAISEGQASNQPQHF
TGTGCCATCAGTGAGGGACAGGCCAGCAATCAGCCCCAGCATTTT
>TRBV5-1|TRBJ2-7|NA|NA
CASSLLQGYEQYF
TGCGCCAGCAGCCTCCTACAGGGCTACGAGCAGTACTTC
>TRBV5-3|TRBJ2-1|few|TRBD2
CARSLDPSGRQSPYNEQFF
TGTGCCAGAAGCTTAGATCCTAGCGGGAGACAAAGCCCATACAATGAGCAGTTCTTC
>TRBV19|TRBJ1-2|NA|NA
CASSILSGGYTF
TGTGCCAGTAGTATCCTCAGTGGCGGCTACACCTTC
>TRBV25-1|TRBJ2-2|NA|NA
CASSDYLVGELFF
TGTGCCAGCAGTGATTATCTTGTCGGGGAGCTGTTTTTT
>TRBV12-5|TRBJ2-1|NA|TRBD2
CASGFLAGPTERQFF
TGTGCTAGTGGATTCTTAGCGGGTCCAACCGAGAGGCAGTTCTTC
>TRBV13|TRBJ2-1|NA|TRBD2
CASSLVAGGSYNEQFF
TGTGCCAGCAGCTTAGTAGCGGGAGGCTCCTACAATGAGCAGTTCTTC